What follows are 18 T cell receptor beta chains derived from one specimen sequenced in a study of T cells in Graves' hyperthyroidism and ophthalmopathy. TCR beta CDR3 regions were amplified from RNA transcripts. The HTBI set primed first-round TCR CDR3 RT-PCR. TCRdb re-analysed the multiplex PCR reads in MiXCR, keeping a single row per CDR3 protein. Here the sample spans a few hundred thousand distinct CDR3 sequences, 14% to 15% being singletons. The sequenced sample was blood. These receptors originate from a woman aged 25 to 39 with Graves' hyperthyroidism.

In its sample, this clonotype was seen a few times. The CDR3 nucleotides are TGTGCCAGCAGCTCCTCGGGACAATACTATGGCTACACCTTC. Protein sequence: CASSSSGQYYGYTF. V and J are TRBV7-9 and TRBJ1-2; TRBD1 is a possible D gene (6 bases). The CDR3 runs to 14 residues. V was cut by 4 bases and J by 3 bases, with 12 bases left in between. Germline CDR1 is SEHNR and CDR2 is FQNEAQ (reference sequence).

The chain couples TRBV6-5 to TRBJ1-1, with 8 positions matching TRBD1. Per germline, CDR1 MNHEY and CDR2 SVGAGI. Unmatched junction bases numbered 1, after V lost 0 bases and J lost 4 bases. CDR3 size: 14 residues. The DNA of the CDR3 is TGTGCCAGCAGTTACTCGGGGACAGGCACTGAAGCTTTCTTT. This codes for CASSYSGTGTEAFF.

The chain combines TRBV20-1 with TRBJ1-5; the D gene is possibly TRBD1 (5 bases). The germline V gene encodes CDR1 DFQATT and CDR2 SNEGSKA (reference sequence). The CDR3 sequence is 14 residues long. Deletions cut 5 bases from V and 3 bases from J, with 14 bases between. CDR3 sequence reads: CSAWTGRVNQPQHF. The CDR3 coding sequence is TGCAGTGCTTGGACGGGGCGGGTCAATCAGCCCCAGCATTTT.

There are many counts of this clonotype. The chain recombines TRBV5-6 with TRBJ2-1, with TRBD2 matching over 8 bases. The CDR3 extends over 17 amino acids. Germline V lookup: CDR1 SGHDT, CDR2 YYEEEE. The J segment lost 8 bases and the V segment lost 0 bases, leaving 13 bases of the junction unmatched. The CDR3 reads CASSLETGGLVDDEQFF. Here the CDR3 DNA reads TGTGCCAGCAGCTTGGAGACGGGGGGACTAGTGGACGATGAGCAGTTCTTC.

This chain uses TRBV28 with TRBJ1-4; D remains ambiguous. CDR1 is MDHEN, CDR2 SYDVKM, per germline. V was pared by 6 bases and J by 8 bases, with 13 bases between. The CDR3 runs to 13 residues. CDR3: CASSLFRAEKLFF. DNA of the CDR3: TGTGCCAGCAGCCTCTTTCGGGCCGAAAAACTGTTTTTT.

The chain combines TRBV28 with TRBJ1-4; TRBD1 agrees at 8 bases. This CDR3 spans 14 amino acids. The germline V gene has CDR1 MDHEN and CDR2 SYDVKM. Trimming cost V 6 bases and J 6 bases; bases outside gene matches: 6. CDR3 amino acids: CASRTSTGDEKLFF. As DNA, the CDR3 is TGTGCCAGCAGAACATCGACAGGGGATGAAAAACTGTTTTTT.

The rearrangement links TRBV6-1 to TRBJ1-6; 7 positions match TRBD1. This CDR3 has 15 residues. CDR1 is MNHNS, CDR2 SASEGT, per germline. Germline trimming cut 1 base from V and 9 bases from J; bases unmatched to any gene: 6. The CDR3 sequence is CASSEDGTDSSPLHF. In nucleotides, the CDR3 is TGTGCCAGCAGTGAAGATGGGACAGACTCTTCACCCCTCCACTTT.

Many counts were recorded for this clonotype. The chain recombines TRBV12-3 or TRBV12-4 with TRBJ2-1; unclear D gene. With 6 bases removed from V and 9 bases from J, the gap between germline ends came to 12 bases. The CDR3 has 12 amino acids. CDR3 in DNA: TGTGCCAGCAGCCTAGGAATCCGTGAGCAGTTCTTC. It codes for CASSLGIREQFF.

This clonotype was observed a handful of times. The V and J genes are TRBV27 and TRBJ1-1; D is unresolved. The germline V and J ends were trimmed by 7 bases and 2 bases, with 11 bases remaining between them. The germline V gene has CDR1 MNHEY and CDR2 SMNVEV (reference sequence). This CDR3 comprises 13 residues. The CDR3 reads CASKGSENTEAFF. CDR3 bases: TGTGCCAGCAAGGGCAGTGAAAACACTGAAGCTTTCTTT.

This clonotype has only a few counts. The CDR3 DNA reads as TGTGCCAGTAGTGTAGGGATTCTGGGCACTGAAGCTTTCTTT. This encodes CASSVGILGTEAFF. The V gene is TRBV19, the J gene TRBJ1-1; unclear D gene. V was pared by 5 bases and J by 4 bases, with 14 bases between. The CDR3 spans 14 residues. Looked up from germline, CDR1 is LNHDA and CDR2 is SQIVND (reference sequence).

This clonotype was seen only a few times. V is TRBV20-1 and J is TRBJ2-6; D not certain. CDR1 and CDR2 from the germline V gene are DFQATT and SNEGSKA (reference sequence). Between the trimmed V and J ends, which lost 0 bases and 0 bases, there was a span of 12 bases. The CDR3 has 17 amino acids. The CDR3 sequence is CSARDLRGNSGANVLTF. CDR3 nucleotide sequence: TGCAGTGCTAGAGATCTACGCGGAAACTCTGGGGCCAACGTCCTGACTTTC.

The sample holds many counts of this clonotype. The chain carries TRBV5-1 and TRBJ2-7; 9 bases are a match to TRBD2. The junction had 8 bases not matched to a gene; V was cut back by 0 bases and J by 7 bases. Germline CDR1 reads SGHRS; CDR2 reads YFSETQ. The CDR3 consists of 15 residues. The CDR3 DNA follows: TGCGCCAGCAGCTTGGCCGCGACTAGCGGAGAAGAGCAGTACTTC. Translated, it gives CASSLAATSGEEQYF.

The chain links TRBV28 to TRBJ2-7; D not certain. Germline V CDR1 and CDR2: MDHEN, SYDVKM. The germline V and J ends were trimmed by 3 bases and 2 bases, with 11 bases remaining between them. This CDR3 contains 14 residues. In DNA form, the CDR3 reads TGTGCCAGCAGTTTTGTCAGAGCCCCCTACGAGCAGTACTTC. Translating it yields CASSFVRAPYEQYF.

This clonotype was seen at least ten times. As DNA, the CDR3 is TGTGCCAGCTCACCACCAGGACAGGGGATTGAAAAACTGTTTTTT. It codes for CASSPPGQGIEKLFF. The chain employs TRBV18 and TRBJ1-4; 9 bases match TRBD1. The CDR3 is 15 amino acids. CDR1 and CDR2 (germline): KGHSH, LQKENI. With 0 bases clipped from V and 7 bases from J, the junction kept 3 bases outside the gene matches.

Ten or more counts support this clonotype. The chain joins TRBV11-2 to TRBJ2-3; 8 bases agree with TRBD2. Trimming removed 4 bases from V and 2 bases from J; junction bases left unmatched: 5. Germline V lookup: CDR1 SGHAT, CDR2 FQNNGV. CDR3 length: 15 amino acids. CDR3 bases: TGTGCCAGCAGCTCTAGAGCGGGAGACACAGATACGCAGTATTTT. It codes for CASSSRAGDTDTQYF.

The chain has TRBV2 and TRBJ2-7; 7 nucleotides align to TRBD1. With 6 bases clipped from V and 3 bases from J, the junction kept 2 bases outside the gene matches. This CDR3 is 12 amino acids long. The germline gives CDR1 SNHLY, CDR2 FYNNEI. CDR3 nucleotide sequence: TGTGCCAGCAGCGGACAGGTCTACGAGCAGTACTTC. It translates to CASSGQVYEQYF.

This clonotype occurred many times. The chain joins TRBV30 to TRBJ2-7; D perhaps matches TRBD2 (5 bases). CDR1 and CDR2 from the germline V gene are GTSNPN and SVGIG (reference sequence). The CDR3 covers 12 residues. V dropped 5 bases and J dropped 1 base, with 9 bases sitting between them. In nucleotides, the CDR3 is TGTGCCTGGGGACTGCCGTCCTACGAGCAGTACTTC. It specifies CAWGLPSYEQYF.

The chain carries TRBV30 and TRBJ2-1, with TRBD2 matching over 15 bases. The junction had 5 bases not matched to a gene; V was cut back by 0 bases and J by 8 bases. CDR3 size: 16 residues. The V gene's germline CDR1 is GTSNPN and CDR2 SVGIG (reference sequence). DNA of the CDR3: TGTGCCTGGAGTGTGGGACTAGCGGGAGGCGGGGATGAGCAGTTCTTC. This sequence encodes CAWSVGLAGGGDEQFF.